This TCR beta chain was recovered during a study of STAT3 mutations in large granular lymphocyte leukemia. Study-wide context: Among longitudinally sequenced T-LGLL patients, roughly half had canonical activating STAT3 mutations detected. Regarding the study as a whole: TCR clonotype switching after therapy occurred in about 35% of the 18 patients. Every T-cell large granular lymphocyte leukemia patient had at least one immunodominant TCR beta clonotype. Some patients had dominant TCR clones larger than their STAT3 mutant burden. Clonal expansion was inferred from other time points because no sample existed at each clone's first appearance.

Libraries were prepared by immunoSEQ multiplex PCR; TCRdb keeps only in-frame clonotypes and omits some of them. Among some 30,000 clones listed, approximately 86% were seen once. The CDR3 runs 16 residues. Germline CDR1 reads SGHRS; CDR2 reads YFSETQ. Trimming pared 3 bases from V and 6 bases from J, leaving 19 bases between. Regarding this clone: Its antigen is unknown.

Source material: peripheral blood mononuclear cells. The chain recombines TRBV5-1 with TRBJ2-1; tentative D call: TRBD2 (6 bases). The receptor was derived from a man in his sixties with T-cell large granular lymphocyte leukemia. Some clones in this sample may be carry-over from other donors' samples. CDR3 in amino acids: CASSSMGISGFNEQFF. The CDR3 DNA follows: TGCGCCAGCAGCTCAATGGGGATTAGCGGATTCAATGAGCAGTTCTTC.